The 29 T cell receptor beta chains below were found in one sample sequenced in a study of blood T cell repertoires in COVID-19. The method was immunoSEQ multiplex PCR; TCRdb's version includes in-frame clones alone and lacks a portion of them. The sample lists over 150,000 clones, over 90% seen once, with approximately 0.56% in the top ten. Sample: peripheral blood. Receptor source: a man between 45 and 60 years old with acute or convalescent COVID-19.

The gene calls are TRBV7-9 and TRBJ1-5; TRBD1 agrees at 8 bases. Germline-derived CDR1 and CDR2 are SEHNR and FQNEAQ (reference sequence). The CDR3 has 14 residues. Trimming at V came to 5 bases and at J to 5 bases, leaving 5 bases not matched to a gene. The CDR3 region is CASSPDRDDQPQHF. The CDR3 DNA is TGTGCCAGCAGCCCGGACAGGGACGATCAGCCCCAGCATTTT.

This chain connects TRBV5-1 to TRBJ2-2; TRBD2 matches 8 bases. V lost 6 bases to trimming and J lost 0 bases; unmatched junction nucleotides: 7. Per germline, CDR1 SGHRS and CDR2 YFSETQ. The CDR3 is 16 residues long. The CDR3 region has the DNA TGCGCCAGCACCGAGACTAGCGCCGCGAACACCGGGGAGCTGTTTTTT. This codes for CASTETSAANTGELFF.

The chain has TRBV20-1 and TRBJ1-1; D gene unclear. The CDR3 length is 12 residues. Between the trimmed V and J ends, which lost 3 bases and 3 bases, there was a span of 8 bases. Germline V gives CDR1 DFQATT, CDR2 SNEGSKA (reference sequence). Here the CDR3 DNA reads TGCAGTGCTAGTGGGCCCTACACTGAAGCTTTCTTT. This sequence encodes CSASGPYTEAFF.

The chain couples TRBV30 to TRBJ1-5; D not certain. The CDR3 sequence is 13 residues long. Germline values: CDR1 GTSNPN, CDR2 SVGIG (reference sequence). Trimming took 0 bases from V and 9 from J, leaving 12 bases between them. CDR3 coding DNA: TGTGCCTGGAGTGTAAACCGCTCCGGGCCCCAGCATTTT. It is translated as CAWSVNRSGPQHF.

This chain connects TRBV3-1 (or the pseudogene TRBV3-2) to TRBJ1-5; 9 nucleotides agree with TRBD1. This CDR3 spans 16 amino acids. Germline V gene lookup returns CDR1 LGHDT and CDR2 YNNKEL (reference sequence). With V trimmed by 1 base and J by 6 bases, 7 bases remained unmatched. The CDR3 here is CASSQGRDRVVQPQHF. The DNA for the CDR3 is TGTGCCAGCAGCCAAGGCCGGGACAGGGTAGTTCAGCCCCAGCATTTT.

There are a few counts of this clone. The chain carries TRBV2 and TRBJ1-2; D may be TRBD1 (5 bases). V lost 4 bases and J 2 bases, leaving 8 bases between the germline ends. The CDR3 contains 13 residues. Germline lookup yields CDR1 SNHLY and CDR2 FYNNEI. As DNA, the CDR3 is TGTGCCAGCAGTGCGGCAGGGAACTATGGCTACACCTTC. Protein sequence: CASSAAGNYGYTF.

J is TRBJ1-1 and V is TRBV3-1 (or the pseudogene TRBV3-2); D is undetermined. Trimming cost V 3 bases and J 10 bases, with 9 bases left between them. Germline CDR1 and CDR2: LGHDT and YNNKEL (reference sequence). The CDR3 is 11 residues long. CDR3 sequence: CASSHREGAFF. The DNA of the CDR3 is TGTGCCAGCAGCCATCGGGAGGGAGCTTTCTTT.

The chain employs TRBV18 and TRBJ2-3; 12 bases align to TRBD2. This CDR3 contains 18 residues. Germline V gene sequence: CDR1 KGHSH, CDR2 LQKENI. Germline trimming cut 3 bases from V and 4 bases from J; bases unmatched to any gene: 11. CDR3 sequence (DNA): TGTGCCAGCTCACCTTCCCACGTACTAGCGGGGGGAGCAGATACGCAGTATTTT. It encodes CASSPSHVLAGGADTQYF.

The CDR3 protein is CATSRGRTETNYGYTF. The CDR3 nucleotides read TGTGCCACCAGCAGAGGGAGGACAGAAACTAACTATGGCTACACCTTC. V is TRBV15 and J is TRBJ1-2; D is possibly TRBD1 (6 bases). The germline V gene encodes CDR1 LNHNV and CDR2 YYDKDF (reference sequence). The CDR3 loop spans 16 amino acids. Trimming stripped 1 base from V and 0 bases from J, with 12 bases between.

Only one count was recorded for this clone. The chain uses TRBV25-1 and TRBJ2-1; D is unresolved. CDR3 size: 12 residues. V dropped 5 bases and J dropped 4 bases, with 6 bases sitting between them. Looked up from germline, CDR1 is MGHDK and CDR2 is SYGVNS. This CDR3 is CASSLAYNEQFF. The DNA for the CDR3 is TGTGCCAGCAGTTTGGCATACAATGAGCAGTTCTTC.

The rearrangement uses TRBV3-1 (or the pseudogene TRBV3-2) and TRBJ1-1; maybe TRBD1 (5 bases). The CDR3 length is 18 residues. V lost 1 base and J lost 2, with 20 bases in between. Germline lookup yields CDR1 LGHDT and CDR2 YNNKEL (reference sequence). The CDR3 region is CASSQAAREGTANTEAFF. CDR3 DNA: TGTGCCAGCAGCCAAGCCGCCAGGGAGGGGACGGCTAACACTGAAGCTTTCTTT.

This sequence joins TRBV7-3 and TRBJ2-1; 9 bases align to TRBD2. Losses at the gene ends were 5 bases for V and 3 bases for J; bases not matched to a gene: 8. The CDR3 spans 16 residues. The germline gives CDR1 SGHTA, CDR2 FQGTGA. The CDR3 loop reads CASSPGLAGYYNEQFF. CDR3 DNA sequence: TGTGCCAGCAGCCCCGGGCTAGCGGGGTACTACAATGAGCAGTTCTTC.

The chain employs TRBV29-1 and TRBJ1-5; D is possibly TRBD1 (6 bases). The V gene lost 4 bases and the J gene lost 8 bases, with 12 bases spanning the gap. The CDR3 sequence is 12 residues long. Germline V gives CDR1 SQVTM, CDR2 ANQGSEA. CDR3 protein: CSVGGGREPQHF. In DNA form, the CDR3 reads TGCAGCGTTGGAGGGGGTCGAGAGCCCCAGCATTTT.

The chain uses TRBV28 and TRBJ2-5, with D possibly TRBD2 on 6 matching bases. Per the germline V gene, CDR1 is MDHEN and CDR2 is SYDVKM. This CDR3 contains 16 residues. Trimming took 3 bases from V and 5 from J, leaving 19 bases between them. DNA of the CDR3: TGTGCCAGCAGTTTGTTTCTAGCGCTAAAAGGGGAGACCCAGTACTTC. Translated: CASSLFLALKGETQYF.

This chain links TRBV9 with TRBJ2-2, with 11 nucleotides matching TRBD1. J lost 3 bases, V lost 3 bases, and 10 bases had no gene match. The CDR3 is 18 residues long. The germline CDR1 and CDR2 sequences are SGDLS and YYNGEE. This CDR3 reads CASSALLGQGEDTGELFF. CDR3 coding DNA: TGTGCCAGCAGCGCGCTACTGGGACAGGGGGAGGACACCGGGGAGCTGTTTTTT. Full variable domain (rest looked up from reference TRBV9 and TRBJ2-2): DSGVTQTPKHLITATGQRVTLRCSPRSGDLSVYWYQQSLDQGLQFLIQYYNGEERAKGNILERFSAQQFPDLHSELNLSSLELGDSALYFCASSALLGQGEDTGELFFGEGSRLTVL.

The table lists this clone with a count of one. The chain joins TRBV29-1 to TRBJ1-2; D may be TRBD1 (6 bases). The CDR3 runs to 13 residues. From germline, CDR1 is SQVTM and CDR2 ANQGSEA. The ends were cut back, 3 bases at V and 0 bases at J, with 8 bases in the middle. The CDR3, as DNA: TGCAGCGTTGACAGGGGTACTAACTATGGCTACACCTTC. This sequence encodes CSVDRGTNYGYTF.

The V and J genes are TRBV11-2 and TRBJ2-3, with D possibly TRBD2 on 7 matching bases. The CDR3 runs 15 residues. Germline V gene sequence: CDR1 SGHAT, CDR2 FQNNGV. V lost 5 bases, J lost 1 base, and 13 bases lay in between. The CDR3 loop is CASSPRGAGTDTQYF. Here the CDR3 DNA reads TGTGCCAGCAGCCCCCGGGGGGCCGGCACAGATACGCAGTATTTT.

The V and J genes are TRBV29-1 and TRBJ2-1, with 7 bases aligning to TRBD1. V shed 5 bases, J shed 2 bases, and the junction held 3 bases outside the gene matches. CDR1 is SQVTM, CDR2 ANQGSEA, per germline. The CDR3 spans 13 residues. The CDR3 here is CSVSRGPYNEQFF. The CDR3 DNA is TGCAGCGTTTCAAGGGGGCCCTACAATGAGCAGTTCTTC.

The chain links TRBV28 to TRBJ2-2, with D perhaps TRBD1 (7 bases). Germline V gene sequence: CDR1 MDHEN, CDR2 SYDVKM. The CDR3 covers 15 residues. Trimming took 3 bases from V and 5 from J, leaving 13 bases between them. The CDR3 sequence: CASSLDRRGTGELFF. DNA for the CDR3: TGTGCCAGCAGTTTGGACAGGAGGGGGACCGGGGAGCTGTTTTTT. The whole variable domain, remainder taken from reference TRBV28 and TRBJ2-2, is DVKVTQSSRYLVKRTGEKVFLECVQDMDHENMFWYRQDPGLGLRLIYFSYDVKMKEKGDIPEGYSVSREKKERFSLILESASTNQTSMYLCASSLDRRGTGELFFGEGSRLTVL.

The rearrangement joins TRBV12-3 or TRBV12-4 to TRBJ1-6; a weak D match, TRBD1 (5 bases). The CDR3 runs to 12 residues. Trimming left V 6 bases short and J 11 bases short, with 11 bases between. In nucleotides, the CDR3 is TGTGCCAGCAGCCCTCGGGGGACACCCCTCCACTTT. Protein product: CASSPRGTPLHF.

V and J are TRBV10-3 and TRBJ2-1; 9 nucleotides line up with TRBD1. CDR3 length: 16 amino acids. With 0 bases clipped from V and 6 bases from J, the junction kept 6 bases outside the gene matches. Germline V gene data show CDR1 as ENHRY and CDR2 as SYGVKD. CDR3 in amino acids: CAISESNRGPSNEQFF. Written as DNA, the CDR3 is TGTGCCATCAGTGAGTCGAACAGGGGGCCTAGCAATGAGCAGTTCTTC.

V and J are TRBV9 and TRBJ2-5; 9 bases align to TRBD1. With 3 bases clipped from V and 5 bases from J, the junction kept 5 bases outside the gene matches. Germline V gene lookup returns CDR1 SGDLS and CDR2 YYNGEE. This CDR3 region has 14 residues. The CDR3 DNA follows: TGTGCCAGCAGCGCCGGGACAGGGAAGGAGACCCAGTACTTC. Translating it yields CASSAGTGKETQYF.

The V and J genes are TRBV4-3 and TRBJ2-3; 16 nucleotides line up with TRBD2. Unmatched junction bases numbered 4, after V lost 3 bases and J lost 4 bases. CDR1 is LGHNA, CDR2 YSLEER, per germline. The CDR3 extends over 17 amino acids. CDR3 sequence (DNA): TGCGCCAGCAGCCAGGGACTAGCGGGGGGGCAGGCAGATACGCAGTATTTT. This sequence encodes CASSQGLAGGQADTQYF.

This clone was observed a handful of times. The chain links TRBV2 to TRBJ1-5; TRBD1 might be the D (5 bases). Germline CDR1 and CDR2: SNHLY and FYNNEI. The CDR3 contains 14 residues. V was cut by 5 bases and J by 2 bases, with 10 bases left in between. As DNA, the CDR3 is TGTGCCAGCAGTCAGGGTGACGGCAATCAGCCCCAGCATTTT. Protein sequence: CASSQGDGNQPQHF. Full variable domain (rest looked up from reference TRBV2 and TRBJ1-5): EPEVTQTPSHQVTQMGQEVILRCVPISNHLYFYWYRQILGQKVEFLVSFYNNEISEKSEIFDDQFSVERPDGSNFTLKIRSTKLEDSAMYFCASSQGDGNQPQHFGDGTRLSIL.

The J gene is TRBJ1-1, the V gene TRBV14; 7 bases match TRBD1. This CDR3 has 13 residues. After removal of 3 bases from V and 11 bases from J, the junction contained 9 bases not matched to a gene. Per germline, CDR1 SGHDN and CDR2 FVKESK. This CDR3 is CASSQIRQGDAFF. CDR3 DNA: TGTGCCAGCAGCCAGATTCGACAGGGCGACGCTTTCTTT.

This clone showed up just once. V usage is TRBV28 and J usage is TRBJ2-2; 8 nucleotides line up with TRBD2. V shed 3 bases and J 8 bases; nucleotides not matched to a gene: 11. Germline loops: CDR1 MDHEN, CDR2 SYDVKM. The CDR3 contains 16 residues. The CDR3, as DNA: TGTGCCAGCAGTTTCTCGGGACTAGTGGTTACGGGGGAGCTGTTTTTT. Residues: CASSFSGLVVTGELFF.

CDR3 sequence (DNA): TGTGCCAGCAGACGGGGGGGGGACACAGATACGCAGTATTTT. This sequence encodes CASRRGGDTDTQYF. The genes are TRBV27 and TRBJ2-3; 8 bases align to TRBD2. The CDR3 length is 14 residues. The germline V gene encodes CDR1 MNHEY and CDR2 SMNVEV (reference sequence). The J segment lost 2 bases and the V segment lost 6 bases, leaving 4 bases of the junction unmatched.

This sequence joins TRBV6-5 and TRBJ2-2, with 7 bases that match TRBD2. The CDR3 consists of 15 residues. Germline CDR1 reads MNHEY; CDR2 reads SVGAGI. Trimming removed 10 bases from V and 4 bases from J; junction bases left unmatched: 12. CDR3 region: CATSRGGTGTGELFF. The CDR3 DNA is TGTGCCACCTCCCGCGGGGGTACGGGCACCGGGGAGCTGTTTTTT.

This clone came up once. The CDR3 here is CASSSTGNTGELFF. The CDR3 DNA reads TGTGCCAGCAGTTCAACAGGGAACACCGGGGAGCTGTTTTTT. V gene TRBV7-9 combines with J gene TRBJ2-2; D is possibly TRBD1 (5 bases). Germline lookup yields CDR1 SEHNR and CDR2 FQNEAQ (reference sequence). The CDR3 has 14 amino acids. Trimming removed 6 bases from V and 1 base from J, with 9 bases in between.